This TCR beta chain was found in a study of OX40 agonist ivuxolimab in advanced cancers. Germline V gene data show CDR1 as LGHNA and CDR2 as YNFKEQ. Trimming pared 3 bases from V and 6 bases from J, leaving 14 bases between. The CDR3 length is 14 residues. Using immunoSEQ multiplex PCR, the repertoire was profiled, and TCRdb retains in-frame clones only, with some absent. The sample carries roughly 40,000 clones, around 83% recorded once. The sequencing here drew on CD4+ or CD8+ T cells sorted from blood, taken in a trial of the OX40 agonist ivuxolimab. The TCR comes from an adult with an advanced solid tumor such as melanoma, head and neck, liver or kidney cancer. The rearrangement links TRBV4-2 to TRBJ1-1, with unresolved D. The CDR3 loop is CASSQDLRWAEAFF. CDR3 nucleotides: TGTGCCAGCAGCCAGGACCTTCGGTGGGCTGAAGCTTTCTTT.